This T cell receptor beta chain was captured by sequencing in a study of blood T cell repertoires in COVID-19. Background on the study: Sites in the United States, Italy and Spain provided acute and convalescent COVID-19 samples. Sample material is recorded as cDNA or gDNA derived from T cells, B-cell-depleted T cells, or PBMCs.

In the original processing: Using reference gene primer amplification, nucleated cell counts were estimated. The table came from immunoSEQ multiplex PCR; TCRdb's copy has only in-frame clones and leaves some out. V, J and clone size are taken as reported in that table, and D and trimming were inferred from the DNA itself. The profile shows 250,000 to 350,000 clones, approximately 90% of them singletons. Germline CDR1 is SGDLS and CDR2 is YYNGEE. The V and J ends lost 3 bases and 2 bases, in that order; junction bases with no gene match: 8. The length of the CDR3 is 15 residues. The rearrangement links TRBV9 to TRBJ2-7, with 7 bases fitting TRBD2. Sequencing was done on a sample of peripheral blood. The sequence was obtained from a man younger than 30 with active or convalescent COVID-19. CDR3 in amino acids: CASSEGLADTYEQYF. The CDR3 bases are TGTGCCAGCAGCGAGGGTCTAGCGGATACCTACGAGCAGTACTTC.